This T cell receptor (beta chain) was documented in a study of T cells expressing NK-cell markers. General observations from the study: Dominant NKG2C+ clonotypes accounted for roughly 1.0-8% of CD8+ T cells in about 6 donors.

CDR1 and CDR2 (germline): SGDLS, YYNGEE. The CDR3 is 13 amino acids. With respect to this clonotype: The antigen remains undetermined.

UMIs were included in TCR beta cDNA generated by 5'RACE template switching. One entry per CDR3 protein, without DNA, is what TCRdb gives after re-calling the 5' RACE reads. Its table lists about 380,000 distinct CDR3 sequences. Sample: blood T cells: a sorted CD56 or NKG2C T cell subset, CD4+ or CD8+ T cells, or bulk PBMC T cells (not recorded which). The origin of this receptor is a man aged 18-70 years in good health. This chain joins TRBV9 and TRBJ1-6. CDR3 region: CASSPRGYSPLHF.